Only a few counts were recorded for the clone carrying this T cell receptor beta chain. Its antigen is unknown. These data come from a study of CD8+ T cells in alopecia areata. The wider study: Treated patients were dosed with oral tofacitinib, taking 5 to 10 mg twice daily. Broader study findings: Affected lesional scalp, above all in alopecia totalis/universalis, was more clonal than normal scalp.

The sequencing template was cDNA reverse transcribed from extracted RNA. TCRdb keeps only in-frame clones here, not all; method: immunoSEQ multiplex PCR. The table lists fewer than 200,000 clones, 50% to 75% of them singletons, with about 15% in the top ten. Researchers took lesional scalp punch biopsies and peripheral blood from people who were alopecia areata patients. PBMC-derived CD4+ and CD8+ T cells were sorted. This CDR3 region has 14 residues. CDR1 is SGHTA and CDR2 is FQGNSA in the germline V gene. Trimming stripped 7 bases from V and 2 bases from J, with 13 bases between. Sequenced here: CD4+ T cells sorted from blood, sampled at week 0. The sequence came from a human donor with alopecia areata. The chain is built from TRBV7-2 and TRBJ2-3; D possibly matches TRBD1 or TRBD2 (5 bases each). The CDR3 DNA reads as TGTGCCAGCACCCGGGACCCCAACACAGATACGCAGTATTTT. Its protein product is CASTRDPNTDTQYF.